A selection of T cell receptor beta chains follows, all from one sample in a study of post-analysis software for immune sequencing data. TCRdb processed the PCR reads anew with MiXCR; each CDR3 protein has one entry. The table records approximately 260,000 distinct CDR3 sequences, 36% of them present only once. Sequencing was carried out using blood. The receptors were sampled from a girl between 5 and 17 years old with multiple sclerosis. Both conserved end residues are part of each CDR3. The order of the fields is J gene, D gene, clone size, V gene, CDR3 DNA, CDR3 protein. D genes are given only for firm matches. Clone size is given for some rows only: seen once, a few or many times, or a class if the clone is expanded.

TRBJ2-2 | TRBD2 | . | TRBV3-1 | TGTGCCAGCGGTTTTCTAGCGGGAGACGGGGAGCTGTTTTTT | CASGFLAGDGELFF
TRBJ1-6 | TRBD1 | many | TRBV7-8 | TGTGCCAGCAGCTCGGAACAGGGGATTCATTCACCCCTCCACTTT | CASSSEQGIHSPLHF
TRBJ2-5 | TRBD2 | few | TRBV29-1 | TGCAGCGTTGAGGGACTAGCGGGCCGCTATGAGCAGTACTTC | CSVEGLAGRYEQYF
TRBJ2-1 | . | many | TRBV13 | TGTGCCAGCAGCTTAGGCCAATCCTACAATGAGCAGTTCTTC | CASSLGQSYNEQFF
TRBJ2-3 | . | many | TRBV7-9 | TGTGCCAGCAGCCCTCCAGGAGCCGAGGCAGATACGCAGTATTTT | CASSPPGAEADTQYF
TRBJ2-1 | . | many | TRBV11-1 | TGTGCCAGCAGCTTAGTTGGCAATGAGCAGTTCTTC | CASSLVGNEQFF
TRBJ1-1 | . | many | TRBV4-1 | TGCGCCAGCAGCACACAACTGGGGGACACTGAAGCTTTCTTT | CASSTQLGDTEAFF
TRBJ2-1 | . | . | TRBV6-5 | TGTGCCAGCAGTTACCCGGGCGGGTCTAACAATGAGCAGTTCTTC | CASSYPGGSNNEQFF
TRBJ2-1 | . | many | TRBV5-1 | TGCGCCAGCAGCTTGGATGTCCAGGGCTTATCCTACAATGAGCAGTTCTTC | CASSLDVQGLSYNEQFF
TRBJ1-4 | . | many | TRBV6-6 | TGTGCCAGCAGTTTCATGACAGGATCTAATGAAAAACTGTTTTTT | CASSFMTGSNEKLFF
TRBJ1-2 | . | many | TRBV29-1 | TGCACCGTAGGCTTTGGCAACTATGGCTACACCTTC | CTVGFGNYGYTF
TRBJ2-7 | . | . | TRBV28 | TGTGCCAGCAGTTCTAACCCGCAGGATTCATACGAGCAGTACTTC | CASSSNPQDSYEQYF
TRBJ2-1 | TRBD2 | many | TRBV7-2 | TGTGCCAGCAGCTTAGGGCCAGCGGGGCTATACAATGAGCAGTTCTTC | CASSLGPAGLYNEQFF
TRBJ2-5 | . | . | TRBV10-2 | TGCGCCAGCAGGGGGGACGGACAAGAGACCCAGTACTTC | CASRGDGQETQYF
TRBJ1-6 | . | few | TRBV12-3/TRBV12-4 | TGTGCCAGCAGCTGGAGGGATTCACCCCTCCACTTT | CASSWRDSPLHF
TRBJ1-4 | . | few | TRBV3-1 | TGTGCCAGCAGCCAAGAGCGCGGGGCAAAACTGTTTTTT | CASSQERGAKLFF
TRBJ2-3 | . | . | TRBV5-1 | TGCGCCAGCAGCTATAGCGGATCCAACACAGATACGCAGTATTTT | CASSYSGSNTDTQYF
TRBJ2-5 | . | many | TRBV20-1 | TGCAGTGCTAGAGATAGTGCGGGGGCTCAAGAGACCCAGTACTTC | CSARDSAGAQETQYF
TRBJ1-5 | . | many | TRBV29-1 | TGCAGCGTTGCAGGGGTCAATCAGCCCCAGCATTTT | CSVAGVNQPQHF
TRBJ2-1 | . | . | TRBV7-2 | TGTGCCAGCAGCTTAGAGGGGAGAGCGAATGAGCAGTTCTTC | CASSLEGRANEQFF
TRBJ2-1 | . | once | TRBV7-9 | TGTGCCAGCAGGGTAGGTTTAGGGGACGATGAGCAGTTCTTC | CASRVGLGDDEQFF
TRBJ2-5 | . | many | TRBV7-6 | TGTGCCAGCAGCCCGGACCGGGTGGGGACCCAGTACTTC | CASSPDRVGTQYF
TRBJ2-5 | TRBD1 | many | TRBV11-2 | TGTGCCAGCAGCTCTTACCCCCCGGACAGGGCCCCCCAGTACTTC | CASSSYPPDRAPQYF
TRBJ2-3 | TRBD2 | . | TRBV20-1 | TGCAGTGCTCGAGGGGTGGGCGGGGGACGCACAGATACGCAGTATTTT | CSARGVGGGRTDTQYF
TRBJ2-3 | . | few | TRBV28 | TGTGCCAGCAAGGGCGCGGGCGGTCCAGATACGCAGTATTTT | CASKGAGGPDTQYF
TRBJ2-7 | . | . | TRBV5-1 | TGCGCCAGCAGCGAAGACTCGGTGACCTACGAGCAGTACTTC | CASSEDSVTYEQYF
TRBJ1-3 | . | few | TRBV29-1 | TGCAGCGTTGGACACGTCTCTGGAAACACCATATATTTT | CSVGHVSGNTIYF
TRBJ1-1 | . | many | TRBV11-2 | TGTGCCAGCAGCAAACAGGGCCATGGCACTGAAGCTTTCTTT | CASSKQGHGTEAFF
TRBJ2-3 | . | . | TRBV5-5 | TGTGCCAGCAGCGATTACAGGGGCGGGAAAGGCACAGATACGCAGTATTTT | CASSDYRGGKGTDTQYF
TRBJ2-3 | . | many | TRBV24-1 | TGTGCCACCAGTGATTTGGCAGATACGCAGTATTTT | CATSDLADTQYF
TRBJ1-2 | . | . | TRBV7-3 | TGCGCCAGCAGCTTGGAGAGGAGGGGAAACTATGGCGACACCTTC | CASSLERRGNYGDTF
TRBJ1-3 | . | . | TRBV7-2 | TGTGCCAGCAGCTACGAACCTTCCCGTGCCTCTGGAAACACCATATATTTT | CASSYEPSRASGNTIYF
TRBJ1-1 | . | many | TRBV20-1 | TGCAGTGCTAGACCGCCAGGGACGAACACTGAAGCTTTCTTT | CSARPPGTNTEAFF
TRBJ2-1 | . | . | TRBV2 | TGTGCCACCTCGCCCGAACTTGCCGGGTTCTCGGCCAATGAGCAGTTCTTC | CATSPELAGFSANEQFF
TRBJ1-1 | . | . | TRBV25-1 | TGTGCCAGCAGTCCCGCGAGGACAGTTAACACTGAAGCTTTCTTT | CASSPARTVNTEAFF
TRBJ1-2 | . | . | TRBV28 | TGTGCCAGCAGTTTATTAGCAGGGATGAGTGGCTACACCTTC | CASSLLAGMSGYTF
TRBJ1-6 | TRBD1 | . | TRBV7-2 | TGTGCCAGCAGCTTAACGCCAGGGGGCGATTCACCCCTCCACTTT | CASSLTPGGDSPLHF
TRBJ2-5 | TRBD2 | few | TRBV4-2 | TGTGCCAGCAGCCAAGACGCGCCGGGACTAGCGTGGGACAATGAGCAGTACTTC | CASSQDAPGLAWDNEQYF
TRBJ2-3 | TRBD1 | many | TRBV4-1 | TGCGCCAGCAGCCAGGGACAGGGGACGGCCACAGATACGCAGTATTTT | CASSQGQGTATDTQYF
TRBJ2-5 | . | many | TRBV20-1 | TGCAGTGCCCAGGACGGTTTAGTGGAGACCCAGTACTTC | CSAQDGLVETQYF